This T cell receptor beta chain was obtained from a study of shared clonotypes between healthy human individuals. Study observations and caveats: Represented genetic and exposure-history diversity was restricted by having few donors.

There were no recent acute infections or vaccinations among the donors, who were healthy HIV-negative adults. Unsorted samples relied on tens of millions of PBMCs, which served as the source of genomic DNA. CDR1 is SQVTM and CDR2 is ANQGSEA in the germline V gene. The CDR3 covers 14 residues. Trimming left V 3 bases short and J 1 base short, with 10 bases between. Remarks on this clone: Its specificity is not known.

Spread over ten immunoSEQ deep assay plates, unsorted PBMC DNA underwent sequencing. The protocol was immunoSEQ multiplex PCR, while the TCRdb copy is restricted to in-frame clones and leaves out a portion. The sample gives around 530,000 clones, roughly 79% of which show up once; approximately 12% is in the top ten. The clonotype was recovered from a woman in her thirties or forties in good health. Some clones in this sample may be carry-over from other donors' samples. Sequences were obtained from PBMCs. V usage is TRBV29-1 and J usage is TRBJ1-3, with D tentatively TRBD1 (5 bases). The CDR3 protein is CSVDQAGSGNTIYF. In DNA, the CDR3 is TGCAGCGTTGATCAGGCAGGGTCTGGAAACACCATATATTTT.